This T cell receptor beta chain is from a study of blood T cell repertoires in COVID-19. Study context: Specimens from acute and convalescent COVID-19 originated in the United States, Italy and Spain.

Assay: immunoSEQ multiplex PCR; the TCRdb copy retains only in-frame clones and omits some. The data hold under 350,000 clones, with around 89% observed a single time. CDR3 length equals 13 residues. Germline CDR1 is SGHRS and CDR2 is YFSETQ. V lost 4 bases and J 5 bases, leaving 13 bases between the germline ends. Sequencing was carried out using peripheral blood. The source is a man between 35 and 55 years old with acute or convalescent COVID-19. The J gene is TRBJ2-7, the V gene TRBV5-1; a weak D match, TRBD1 (6 bases). This CDR3 is CASSGSQGNEQYF. The CDR3 DNA is TGCGCCAGCAGCGGGTCACAGGGCAACGAGCAGTACTTC.